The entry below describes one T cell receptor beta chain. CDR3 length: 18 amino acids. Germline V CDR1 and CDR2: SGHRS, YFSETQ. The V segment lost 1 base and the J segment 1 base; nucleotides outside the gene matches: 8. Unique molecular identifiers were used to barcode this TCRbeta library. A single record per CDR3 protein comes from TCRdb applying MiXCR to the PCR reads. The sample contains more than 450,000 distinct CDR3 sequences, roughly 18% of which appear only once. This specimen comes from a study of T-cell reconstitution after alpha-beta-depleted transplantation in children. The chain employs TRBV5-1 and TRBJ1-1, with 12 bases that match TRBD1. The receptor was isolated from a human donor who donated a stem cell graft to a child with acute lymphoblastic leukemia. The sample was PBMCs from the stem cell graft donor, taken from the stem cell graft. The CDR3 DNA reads TGCGCCAGCAGCTTGTCGGGACAGGGGGCCGGGTGGAACACTGAAGCTTTCTTT. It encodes CASSLSGQGAGWNTEAFF. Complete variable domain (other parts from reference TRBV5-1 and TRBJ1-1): KAGVTQTPRYLIKTRGQQVTLSCSPISGHRSVSWYQQTPGQGLQFLFEYFSETQRNKGNFPGRFSGRQFSNSRSEMNVSTLELGDSALYLCASSLSGQGAGWNTEAFFGQGTRLTVV.